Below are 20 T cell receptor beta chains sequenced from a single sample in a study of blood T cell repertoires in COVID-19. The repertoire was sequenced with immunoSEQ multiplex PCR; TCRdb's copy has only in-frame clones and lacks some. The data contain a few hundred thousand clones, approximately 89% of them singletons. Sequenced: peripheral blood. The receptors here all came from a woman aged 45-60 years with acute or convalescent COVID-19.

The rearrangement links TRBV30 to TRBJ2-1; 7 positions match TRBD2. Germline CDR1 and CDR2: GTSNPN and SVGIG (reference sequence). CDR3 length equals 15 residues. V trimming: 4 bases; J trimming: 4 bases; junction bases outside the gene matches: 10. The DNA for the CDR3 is TGTGCCTGGAAGAGACTAAGCGGGACTTACAATGAGCAGTTCTTC. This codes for CAWKRLSGTYNEQFF.

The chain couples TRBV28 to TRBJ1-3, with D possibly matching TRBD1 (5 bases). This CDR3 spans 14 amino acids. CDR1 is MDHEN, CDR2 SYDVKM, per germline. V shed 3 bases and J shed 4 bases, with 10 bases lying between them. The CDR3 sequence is CASSLRRGGNTIYF. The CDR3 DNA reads TGTGCCAGCAGTTTGAGAAGGGGAGGAAACACCATATATTTT.

The CDR3 loop is CASSPGDHFYEQYF. The CDR3, as DNA: TGTGCCAGCAGTCCAGGGGACCATTTCTACGAGCAGTACTTC. The chain recombines TRBV27 with TRBJ2-7, with D possibly matching TRBD1 (6 bases). Germline CDR1 MNHEY, CDR2 SMNVEV (reference sequence). The CDR3 contains 14 residues. Trimming took 5 bases from V and 3 from J, leaving 14 bases between them.

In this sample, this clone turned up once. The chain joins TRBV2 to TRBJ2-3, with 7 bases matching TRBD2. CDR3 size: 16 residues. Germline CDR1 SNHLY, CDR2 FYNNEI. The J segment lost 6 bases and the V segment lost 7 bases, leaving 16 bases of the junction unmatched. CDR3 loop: CASNYGGSRPVDTQYF. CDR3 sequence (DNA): TGTGCCAGCAACTACGGCGGGAGCCGACCGGTGGATACGCAGTATTTT.

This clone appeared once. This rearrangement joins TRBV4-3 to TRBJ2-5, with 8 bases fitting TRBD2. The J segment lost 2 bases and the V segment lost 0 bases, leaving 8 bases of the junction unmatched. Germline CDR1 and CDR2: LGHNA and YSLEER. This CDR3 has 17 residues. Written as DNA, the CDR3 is TGCGCCAGCAGCCAAGATTTTCTAGCGGGCGCACAAGAGACCCAGTACTTC. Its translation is CASSQDFLAGAQETQYF.

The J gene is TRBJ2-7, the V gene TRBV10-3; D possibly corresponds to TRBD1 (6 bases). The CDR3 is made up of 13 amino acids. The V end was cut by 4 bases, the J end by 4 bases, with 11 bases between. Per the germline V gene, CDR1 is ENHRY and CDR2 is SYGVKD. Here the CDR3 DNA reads TGTGCCATCAGTGGGCAGGGGATTTACGAGCAGTACTTC. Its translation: CAISGQGIYEQYF.

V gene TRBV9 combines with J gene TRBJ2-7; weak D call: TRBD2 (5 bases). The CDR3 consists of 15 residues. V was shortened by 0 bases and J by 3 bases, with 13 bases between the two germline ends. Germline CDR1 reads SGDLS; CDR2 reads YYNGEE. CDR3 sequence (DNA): TGTGCCAGCAGCGTAGGGCGGGCCGTTGTCTACGAGCAGTACTTC. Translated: CASSVGRAVVYEQYF. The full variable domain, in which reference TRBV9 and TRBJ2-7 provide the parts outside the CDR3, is DSGVTQTPKHLITATGQRVTLRCSPRSGDLSVYWYQQSLDQGLQFLIQYYNGEERAKGNILERFSAQQFPDLHSELNLSSLELGDSALYFCASSVGRAVVYEQYFGPGTRLTVT.

CDR3 nucleotides: TGTGCCTGGAGTCCCCCGGGAGGCAGCGGGAAGACCCAGTACTTC. It encodes CAWSPPGGSGKTQYF. The chain links TRBV30 to TRBJ2-5; 7 positions match TRBD2. The CDR3 length is 15 residues. The trim removed 2 bases at V and 6 bases at J, leaving 12 bases unmatched. CDR1 is GTSNPN and CDR2 is SVGIG in the germline V gene (reference sequence).

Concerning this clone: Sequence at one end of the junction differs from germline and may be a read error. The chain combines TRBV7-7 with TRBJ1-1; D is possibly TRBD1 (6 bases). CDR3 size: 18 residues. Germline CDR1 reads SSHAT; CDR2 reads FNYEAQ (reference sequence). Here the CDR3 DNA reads TGTGCTAGCAGCTTAGATGCCAACCGGGACACCCTTTTGGCTGAAGCTTTCTTT. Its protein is CASSLDANRDTLLAEAFF.

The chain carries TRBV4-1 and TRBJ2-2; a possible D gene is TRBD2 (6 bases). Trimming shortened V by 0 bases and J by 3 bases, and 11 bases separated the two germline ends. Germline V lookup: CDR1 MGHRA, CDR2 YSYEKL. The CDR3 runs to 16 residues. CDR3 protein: CASSQEAGIYTGELFF. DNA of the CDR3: TGCGCCAGCAGCCAAGAGGCGGGAATTTACACCGGGGAGCTGTTTTTT.

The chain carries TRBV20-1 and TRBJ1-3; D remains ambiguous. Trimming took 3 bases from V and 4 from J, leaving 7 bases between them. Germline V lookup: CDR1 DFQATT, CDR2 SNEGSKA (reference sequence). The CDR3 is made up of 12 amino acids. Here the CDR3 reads CSASQSGNTIYF. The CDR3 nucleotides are TGCAGTGCTAGTCAAAGCGGAAACACCATATATTTT.

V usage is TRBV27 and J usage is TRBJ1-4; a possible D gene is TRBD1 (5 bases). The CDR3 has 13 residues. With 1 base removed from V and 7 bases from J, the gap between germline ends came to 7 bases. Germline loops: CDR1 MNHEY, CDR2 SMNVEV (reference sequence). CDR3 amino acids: CASSLLGGEKLFF. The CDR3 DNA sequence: TGTGCCAGCAGTTTATTGGGGGGTGAAAAACTGTTTTTT.

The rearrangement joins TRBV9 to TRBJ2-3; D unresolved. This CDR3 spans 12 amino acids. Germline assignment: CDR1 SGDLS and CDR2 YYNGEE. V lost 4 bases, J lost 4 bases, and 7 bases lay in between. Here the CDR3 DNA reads TGTGCCAGCAGCCCTACGGCAGATACGCAGTATTTT. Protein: CASSPTADTQYF.

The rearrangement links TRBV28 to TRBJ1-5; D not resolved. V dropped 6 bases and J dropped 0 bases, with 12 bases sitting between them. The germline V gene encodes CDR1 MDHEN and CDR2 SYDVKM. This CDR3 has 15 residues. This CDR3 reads CASRLVVLSNQPQHF. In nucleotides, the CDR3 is TGTGCCAGCAGGTTGGTGGTACTTAGCAATCAGCCCCAGCATTTT.

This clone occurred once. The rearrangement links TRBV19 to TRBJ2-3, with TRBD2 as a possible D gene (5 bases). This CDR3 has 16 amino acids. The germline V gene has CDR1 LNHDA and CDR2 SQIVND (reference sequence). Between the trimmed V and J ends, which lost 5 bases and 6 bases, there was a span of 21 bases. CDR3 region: CASSFGLAKWLDTQYF. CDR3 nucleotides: TGTGCCAGTAGTTTCGGACTTGCGAAATGGTTGGATACGCAGTATTTT. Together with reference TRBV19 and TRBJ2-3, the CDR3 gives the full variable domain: DGGITQSPKYLFRKEGQNVTLSCEQNLNHDAMYWYRQDPGQGLRLIYYSQIVNDFQKGDIAEGYSVSREKKESFPLTVTSAQKNPTAFYLCASSFGLAKWLDTQYFGPGTRLTVL.

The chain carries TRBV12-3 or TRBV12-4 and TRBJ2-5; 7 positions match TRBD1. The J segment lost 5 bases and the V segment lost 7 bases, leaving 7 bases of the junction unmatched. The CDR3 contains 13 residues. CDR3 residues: CASTGQAWETQYF. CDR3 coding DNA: TGTGCCAGCACCGGACAGGCCTGGGAGACCCAGTACTTC.

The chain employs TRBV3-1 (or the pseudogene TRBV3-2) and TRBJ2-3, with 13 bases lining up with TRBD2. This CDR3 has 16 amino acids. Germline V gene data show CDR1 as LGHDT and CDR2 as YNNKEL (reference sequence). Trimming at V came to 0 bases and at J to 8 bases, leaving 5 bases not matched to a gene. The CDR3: CASSQDWTSGSSTQYF. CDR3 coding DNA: TGTGCCAGCAGCCAAGATTGGACTAGCGGGAGTAGTACGCAGTATTTT.

CDR3 sequence reads: CASRSTGGPYGYTF. The CDR3 coding sequence is TGTGCCAGCCGATCGACAGGGGGCCCCTATGGCTACACCTTC. The chain links TRBV7-9 to TRBJ1-2; 10 bases align to TRBD1. V was pared by 8 bases and J by 4 bases, with 7 bases of the junction left unmatched. CDR1 is SEHNR and CDR2 is FQNEAQ in the germline V gene (reference sequence). CDR3 length: 14 residues.

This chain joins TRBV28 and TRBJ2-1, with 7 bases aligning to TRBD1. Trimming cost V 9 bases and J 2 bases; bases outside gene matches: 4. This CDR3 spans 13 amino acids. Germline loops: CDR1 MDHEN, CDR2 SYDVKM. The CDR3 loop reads CASLGGPYNEQFF. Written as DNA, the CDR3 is TGTGCCAGTTTAGGGGGCCCCTACAATGAGCAGTTCTTC.

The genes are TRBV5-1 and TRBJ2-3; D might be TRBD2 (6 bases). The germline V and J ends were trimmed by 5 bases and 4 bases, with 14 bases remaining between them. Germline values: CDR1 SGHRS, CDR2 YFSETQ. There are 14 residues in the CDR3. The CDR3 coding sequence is TGCGCCAGCAGGGTCGGGAGTTTGGCAGATACGCAGTATTTT. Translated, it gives CASRVGSLADTQYF. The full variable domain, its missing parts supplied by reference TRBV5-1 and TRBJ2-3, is KAGVTQTPRYLIKTRGQQVTLSCSPISGHRSVSWYQQTPGQGLQFLFEYFSETQRNKGNFPGRFSGRQFSNSRSEMNVSTLELGDSALYLCASRVGSLADTQYFGPGTRLTVL.